This TCR beta chain was recorded in a study of T-cell memory formation after mild COVID-19. Study-wide points: Memory cells collected pre-infection included some clones that later responded, suggesting cross-reactive memory joined. What remained unconfirmed was the SARS-CoV-2 specificity of second-wave clones peaking on day 37. Clones which contracted sat mainly in CM and EM if CD4+, and in EMRA if CD8+.

TCR alpha and TCR beta cDNA libraries with sample barcodes and UMIs came from 5'RACE using constant-segment primers. TCRdb independently ran MiXCR on the 5' RACE reads; one entry per CDR3 protein. The sample holds approximately 290,000 distinct CDR3 sequences, about a sixth seen once. The V and J ends lost 4 bases and 5 bases, in that order; junction bases with no gene match: 6. Germline V gene sequence: CDR1 SGHRS, CDR2 YFSETQ. The CDR3 sequence is 14 residues long. Concerning this clonotype: Its antigen is as yet unknown.

What was sequenced was PBMCs or a T cell subset sorted from them (not recorded which). The rearrangement uses TRBV5-1 and TRBJ2-7; 10 bases line up with TRBD1. The receptor was derived from a man younger than 30 who had mild COVID-19 (a few samples of this study predate the infection). Cell type and time point are not known. The CDR3 bases are TGCGCCAGCAGCCCCGGGACAGGGGTCAACGAGCAGTACTTC. Translated: CASSPGTGVNEQYF.